This TCR beta chain was retrieved from a study of T and B cells in COVID-19 patients (dated by TCRdb to 2020 to 2021). Describing the broader study: Using TRB and IGH repertoire sequencing of peripheral blood, the study characterized adaptive immunity in COVID-19 patients who had active infection or had recovered. A recovered cohort was made up of 15 to 19 patients contributing fewer than 25 samples, mostly after mild to moderate COVID-19 managed as outpatients. Patients in the recovered cohort had a median age of around 30 years, compared with just over 65 years for patients in the active-infection cohort. Critical illness requiring mechanical ventilation or ECMO was present in three fifths of the roughly 20 patients in the active-infection cohort. Of the 20 patients in the active-infection cohort, about 17 had comorbidities associated with unfavorable COVID-19 outcome. The repository of TCR and BCR sequences included about 69 time points from 37 patients, and more than 8 million TCR sequences were analysed. A couple of patients were included in both the recovered and active cohorts because samples were available from active disease and after recovery. An age-matched reference group of 40 or so healthy donors negative for COVID-19 antibodies was used as the comparison for repertoire analyses. As many as 9 follow-up blood samples were taken per patient, and some of the samples covered different disease stages within the same individual. General study outcomes and caveats: Specific T cell subsets (CD4+/Treg/CD8+) and sorted SARS-CoV-2-responsive or tetramer+ T cells had not yet been sequenced, and the corresponding sequencing experiments were ongoing. The cohort was considered too small for HLA contributions to COVID-19 susceptibility or severity to be assessed. A total of 2,200 or so TCR clusters were exclusive to the recovered cohort, and approximately 28 of those clusters were low-pGen clusters. Few blood samples were available from mildly ill patients while symptoms were present or from severe cases at early time points. Patients with COVID-19 were reported to show strongly skewed TRBV/TRBJ gene usage. TRB repertoires were highly clonal in active COVID-19, whereas diversity and richness at recovery rose above healthy donor levels. It was stated that prospective validation of the reported TCR clusters was required before the clusters could be put to clinical use.

In the germline V gene, CDR1 corresponds to SGHTA and CDR2 to FQGNSA. V loses 5 bases of germline sequence and J loses 0 bases, and the interval between the two ends is 10 bases. From cysteine to phenylalanine, the CDR3 is 15 amino acids long. Only CDR3 DNA is held: 45 bases, read in frame from base 1. Sequencer: Illumina MiSeq. Multiplex PCR with BIOMED2 TRB-A/B primer pools was used to amplify the TRB rearrangements. Illumina-compatible adapters and 7-nucleotide sample barcodes were attached to the amplicons through two consecutive PCRs. Phusion HS II polymerase was used for all library PCRs. The amplicons were purified from gel with the NucleoSpin Gel and PCR Clean-up kit, measured on Qubit, and then pooled at approximately 4 nM. Before Illumina next-generation sequencing, the quality of the amplicon pool was assessed on an Agilent 2100 Bioanalyzer. Processing in the source paper ran as follows. MiXCR 3.0.8 with the default MiXCR reference library was used to annotate TRB rearrangements. Non-productive reads and sequences with fewer than 2 reads were excluded, and each unique CDR3 nucleotide sequence counted as one clone. R 3.5.1 was used to calculate clonality, diversity, richness and V-J gene usage. GLIPH2 was used to cluster TCRs by CDR3 similarity, and OLGA was used to calculate generation probabilities. Only GLIPH2 clusters containing at least four unique TCR clonotypes present in at least three individuals were kept. TCRdb applied fastp at Q25 and MiXCR to the public reads, then kept only in-frame beta chains. Merged by CDR3 protein, the rows form single entries marked with the most common genes and DNA. The V and J calls follow TCRdb's processing rather than the paper's. Counted in this sample were roughly 27,000 distinct CDR3 sequences; over 25% of them appeared once. 1.5% to 2% of the sample rests with the top ten.

In regard to this clonotype: Its antigen remains undetermined. No base quality information exists; no much larger clone differs at one position.

Genomic DNA extracted from blood was used in amounts of about 220-550 ng for amplification of TRB repertoires. The source is a human donor who had recovered from COVID-19. The rearranged chain carries TRBV7-2 and TRBJ1-4; the D segment cannot be called with confidence. Sequenced sample: blood. DNA sequence: TGTGCCAGCAGCCGGAGCCCCGCAACTAATGAAAAACTGTTTTTT. Its protein product is CASSRSPATNEKLFF.